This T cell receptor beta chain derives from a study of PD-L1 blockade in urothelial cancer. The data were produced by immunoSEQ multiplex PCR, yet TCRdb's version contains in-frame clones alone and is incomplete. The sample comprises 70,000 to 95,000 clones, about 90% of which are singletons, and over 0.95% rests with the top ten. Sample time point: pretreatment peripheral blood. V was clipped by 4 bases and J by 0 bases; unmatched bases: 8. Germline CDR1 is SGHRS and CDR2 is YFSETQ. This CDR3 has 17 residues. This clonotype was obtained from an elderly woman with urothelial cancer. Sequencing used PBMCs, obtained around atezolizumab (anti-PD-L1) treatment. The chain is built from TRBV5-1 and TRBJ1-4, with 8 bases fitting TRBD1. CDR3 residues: CASSEDRGTATNEKLFF. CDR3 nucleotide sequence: TGCGCCAGCAGCGAAGACAGGGGTACCGCAACTAATGAAAAACTGTTTTTT.